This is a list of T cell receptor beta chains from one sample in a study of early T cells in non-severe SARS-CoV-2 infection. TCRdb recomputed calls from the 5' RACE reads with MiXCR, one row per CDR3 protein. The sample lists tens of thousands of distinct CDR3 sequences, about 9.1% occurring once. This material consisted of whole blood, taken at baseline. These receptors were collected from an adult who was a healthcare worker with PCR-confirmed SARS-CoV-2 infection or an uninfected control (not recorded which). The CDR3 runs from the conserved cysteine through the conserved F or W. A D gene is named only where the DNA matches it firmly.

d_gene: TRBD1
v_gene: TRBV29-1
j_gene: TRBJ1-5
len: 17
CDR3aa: CSVERGQEDDSNQPQHF

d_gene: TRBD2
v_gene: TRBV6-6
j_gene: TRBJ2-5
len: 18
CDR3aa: CASSYRPKTSGTLETQYF

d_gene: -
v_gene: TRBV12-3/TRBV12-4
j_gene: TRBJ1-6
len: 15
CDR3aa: CASSLVPGSNSPLHF

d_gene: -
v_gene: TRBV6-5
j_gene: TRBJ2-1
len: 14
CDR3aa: CASSYTSRDREQFF

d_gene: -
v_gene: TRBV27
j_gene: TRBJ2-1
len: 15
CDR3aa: CASSLGTNSYNEQFF

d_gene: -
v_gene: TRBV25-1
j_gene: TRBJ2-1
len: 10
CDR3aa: CASSLDEQFF

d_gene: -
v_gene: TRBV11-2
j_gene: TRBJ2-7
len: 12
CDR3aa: CASSSGFYEQYF

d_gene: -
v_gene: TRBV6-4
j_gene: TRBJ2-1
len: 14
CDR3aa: CASARDNSYNEQFF

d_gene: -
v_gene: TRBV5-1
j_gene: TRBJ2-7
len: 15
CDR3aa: CASSSGGGLTYEQYF

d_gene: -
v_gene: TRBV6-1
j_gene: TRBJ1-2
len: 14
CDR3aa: CASSDGGPVDGYTF

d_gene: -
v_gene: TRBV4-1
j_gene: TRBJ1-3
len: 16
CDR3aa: CASSQERARTGNTIYF

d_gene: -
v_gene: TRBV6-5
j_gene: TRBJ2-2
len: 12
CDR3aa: CASSRTPGELFF

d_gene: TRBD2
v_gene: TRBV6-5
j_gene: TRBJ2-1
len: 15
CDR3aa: CASSYLREGRGEQFF

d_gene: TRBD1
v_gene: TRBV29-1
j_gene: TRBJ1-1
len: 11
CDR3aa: CSDRQGVGAFF

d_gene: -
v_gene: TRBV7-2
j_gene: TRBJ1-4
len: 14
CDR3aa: CASSPYSRWEKLFF

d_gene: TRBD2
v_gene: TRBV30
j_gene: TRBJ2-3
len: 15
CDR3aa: CAWSVLAGGPDTQYF

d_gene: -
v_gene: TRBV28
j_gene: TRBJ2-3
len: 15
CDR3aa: CASRSQDGSTDTQYF

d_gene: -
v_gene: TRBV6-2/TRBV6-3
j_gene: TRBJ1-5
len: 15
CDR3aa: CASTIDGRPNQPQHF

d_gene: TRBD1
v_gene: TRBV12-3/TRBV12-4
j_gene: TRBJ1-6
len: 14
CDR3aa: CASRPGTANSPLHF

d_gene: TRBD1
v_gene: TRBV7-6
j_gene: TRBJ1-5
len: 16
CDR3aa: CASSAGQFLSNQPQHF

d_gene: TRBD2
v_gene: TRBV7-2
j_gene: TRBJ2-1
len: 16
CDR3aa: CASSRDGGSSYNEQFF

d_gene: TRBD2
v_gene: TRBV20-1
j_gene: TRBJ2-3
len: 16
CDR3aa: CSARRGAGGKTDMQYF

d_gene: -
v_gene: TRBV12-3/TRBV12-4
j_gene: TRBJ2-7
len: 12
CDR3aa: CASSFIGDEQYF

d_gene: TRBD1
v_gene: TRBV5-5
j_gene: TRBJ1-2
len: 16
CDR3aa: CASSLHPGQGGYGYTF

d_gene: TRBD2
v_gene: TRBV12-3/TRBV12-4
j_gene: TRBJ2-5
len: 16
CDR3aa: CASSLGGRDPKETQYF

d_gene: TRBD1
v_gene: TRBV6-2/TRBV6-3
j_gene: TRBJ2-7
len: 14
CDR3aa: CASSRDSGLGEQYF